This paragraph covers one TCR beta chain sequence. This is likely a read error, given that the CDR3 carries no conserved phenylalanine or tryptophan at its end. The DNA is left out, because the CDR3 cannot be placed on it with certainty; the CDR3 is given as TCRdb lists it. The data originate from a study of blood T cell repertoires in COVID-19. Participants spanned ages 18 to 89 years and resided in roughly 22 US areas. Categorization into cohorts depended on clinical history that participants reported. In the original workflow: Reference gene primer amplification in the assay estimated nucleated cell counts. Profiling relied on immunoSEQ multiplex PCR, and the TCRdb table lists in-frame clones only, not all of them. V, J and clone size are those of that table, while D and trimming were read from the DNA. The sample includes 200,000 or so clones, 70% to 90% of them seen just once. The receptor's source is a middle-aged woman with acute COVID-19. Sequencing was carried out using PBMCs or T cells enriched from blood (not recorded which).

CDR3 residues: CASSLTDRRPC. V gene TRBV28 combines with J gene TRBJ1-2; TRBD1, the D gene given by the table, was not confirmed from the DNA. Germline V gene data show CDR1 as MDHEN and CDR2 as SYDVKM. The CDR3 is 11 amino acids long, termini counted.